This T cell receptor beta chain emerged from a study of T-cell memory formation after mild COVID-19. About the research overall: Largely donor-specific TCR clusters were found.

In TCRdb, the 5' RACE reads were re-called with MiXCR into one record per CDR3 protein. This sample has about 44,000 distinct CDR3 sequences, with more than 7% found just once. A few counts support this clonotype. CDR3 length: 13 residues. V trimming: 6 bases; J trimming: 4 bases; junction bases outside the gene matches: 5. Germline values: CDR1 SEHNR, CDR2 FQNEAQ (reference sequence). The sequenced material came from PBMCs or a T cell subset sorted from them (not recorded which). This rearrangement joins TRBV7-9 to TRBJ2-7; 8 bases align to TRBD1. The TCR originated in a man between 18 and 35 years old who had mild COVID-19 (a few samples of this study predate the infection). Cell type and time point are not known. The CDR3 coding sequence is TGTGCCAGCAGACCAGGACAGGGATACGAGCAGTACTTC. It translates to CASRPGQGYEQYF.